The clone carrying this T cell receptor (beta chain) was observed many times. Per the study methods: It was from reference gene primer amplification that nucleated cell counts were estimated. TCRdb's table, derived via immunoSEQ multiplex PCR, lists solely in-frame clones and lacks some. That table gives V, J and clone size, and the DNA gave D and trimming. The table shows hundreds of thousands of clones, with over 70% occurring only once. Trimming removed 5 bases from V and 5 bases from J, with 12 bases in between. Germline CDR1 reads SEHNR; CDR2 reads FQNEAQ (reference sequence). This CDR3 has 13 amino acids. These data come from a study of blood T cell repertoires in COVID-19. Study summary: Samples taken during acute and convalescent COVID-19 were collected in the United States, Italy and Spain. T cells, B-cell-depleted T cells, or PBMCs supplied cDNA or gDNA.

The rearrangement uses TRBV7-9 and TRBJ2-5; a possible D gene is TRBD1 (6 bases). This TCR was sampled from a woman aged 80 or over with acute or convalescent COVID-19. Sequenced: peripheral blood. This CDR3 is CASSRQVGETQYF. As DNA, the CDR3 is TGTGCCAGCAGCCGACAGGTGGGGGAGACCCAGTACTTC.